The 17 T cell receptor beta chains below come from one sample, sequenced in a study of Ad26.COV2.S vaccination and SARS-CoV-2 variants. The treatment here: some 20 received Ad26.COV2.S at low or high dose, single or two shots; about 5 received placebo; per-sample allocation not given. Sampling occurred on day 63 after the first vaccine or placebo injection. The repertoire was sequenced with immunoSEQ multiplex PCR; TCRdb's copy has only in-frame clones and lacks some. The data contain fewer than 400,000 clones, more than 85% of them singletons. Sequences were derived from peripheral blood, sampled in a trial of Ad26.COV2.S vaccine versus placebo. The receptors originated from a person between 18 and 60 years old who received the Ad26.COV2.S COVID-19 vaccine or a placebo.

The chain employs TRBV6-2 or TRBV6-3 and TRBJ2-1; D is unclear. The ends were cut back, 2 bases at V and 6 bases at J, with 11 bases in the middle. In germline, CDR1 is MNHEY, CDR2 SVGEGT. The CDR3 totals 14 residues. The CDR3 region has the DNA TGTGCCAGCAGTTACGATGGGCAGATCAATGAGCAGTTCTTC. It yields the protein CASSYDGQINEQFF.

The chain joins TRBV6-1 to TRBJ2-5, with D tentatively TRBD1 (6 bases). Trimming took 1 base from V and 7 from J, leaving 10 bases between them. Germline V CDR1 and CDR2: MNHNS, SASEGT. The CDR3 spans 13 residues. The CDR3 DNA is TGTGCCAGCAGTGAAGACAGGGACGGGACCCAGTACTTC. It specifies CASSEDRDGTQYF.

The V call is TRBV6-6, the J call TRBJ1-4; D is perhaps TRBD1 (5 bases). The CDR3 extends over 15 amino acids. The germline V and J ends were trimmed by 5 bases and 7 bases, with 17 bases remaining between them. The germline CDR1 and CDR2 sequences are MNHNY and SVGAGI (reference sequence). In nucleotides, the CDR3 is TGTGCCAGCAGTACGGCAGGGAGTAGGGGTGAAAAACTGTTTTTT. Its protein is CASSTAGSRGEKLFF.

The chain has TRBV7-2 and TRBJ2-3; a weak D match, TRBD2 (6 bases). CDR1 and CDR2 from the germline V gene are SGHTA and FQGNSA. Trimming pared 3 bases from V and 4 bases from J, leaving 8 bases between. The CDR3 spans 13 residues. CDR3 in DNA: TGTGCCAGCAGCTTCGGGACTGCAGATACGCAGTATTTT. Translation: CASSFGTADTQYF.

The chain is built from TRBV5-1 and TRBJ2-5; 7 bases match TRBD2. CDR3 length: 14 residues. V dropped 3 bases and J dropped 2; count of bases not matched to a gene: 4. The germline V gene encodes CDR1 SGHRS and CDR2 YFSETQ. CDR3 DNA sequence: TGCGCCAGCAGCTGGGGGACTAATCAAGAGACCCAGTACTTC. Amino acid sequence: CASSWGTNQETQYF.

The gene calls are TRBV2 and TRBJ2-7; either TRBD1 or TRBD2 may supply D (6 bases each). V lost 4 bases to trimming and J lost 1 base, with 11 bases between them. This CDR3 region has 14 residues. Per the germline V gene, CDR1 is SNHLY and CDR2 is FYNNEI. The DNA of the CDR3 is TGTGCCAGCAGTGGACAGGAGGGATCCTACGAGCAGTACTTC. Translation: CASSGQEGSYEQYF.

This chain connects TRBV5-1 to TRBJ1-4; tentatively, D is TRBD1 (5 bases). With 0 bases removed from V and 5 bases from J, the gap between germline ends came to 11 bases. This CDR3 has 15 amino acids. From germline, CDR1 is SGHRS and CDR2 YFSETQ. The DNA of the CDR3 is TGCGCCAGCAGCTTGGTGGGGCTGAAAAATGAAAAACTGTTTTTT. This sequence encodes CASSLVGLKNEKLFF.

The chain combines TRBV9 with TRBJ1-1; no clear D gene. V was pared by 3 bases and J by 1 base, with 10 bases between. Germline V gives CDR1 SGDLS, CDR2 YYNGEE. The CDR3 totals 14 residues. The CDR3 protein is CASSGVGRNTEAFF. In nucleotides, the CDR3 is TGTGCCAGCAGCGGGGTCGGGAGGAACACTGAAGCTTTCTTT.

The chain joins TRBV19 to TRBJ1-1; a weak D match, TRBD1 (5 bases). Germline lookup yields CDR1 LNHDA and CDR2 SQIVND (reference sequence). The V gene lost 3 bases and the J gene lost 4 bases, with 12 bases spanning the gap. The CDR3 spans 14 residues. In DNA, the CDR3 is TGTGCCAGTAGTATTCCCGGGGCAACCACTGAAGCTTTCTTT. This gives the protein CASSIPGATTEAFF. The whole variable domain, remainder taken from reference TRBV19 and TRBJ1-1, is DGGITQSPKYLFRKEGQNVTLSCEQNLNHDAMYWYRQDPGQGLRLIYYSQIVNDFQKGDIAEGYSVSREKKESFPLTVTSAQKNPTAFYLCASSIPGATTEAFFGQGTRLTVV.

This clone was picked up a small number of times. V usage is TRBV30 and J usage is TRBJ1-1; 7 nucleotides match TRBD1. There are 15 residues in the CDR3. Germline V gives CDR1 GTSNPN, CDR2 SVGIG (reference sequence). V gave up 5 bases and J gave up 6 bases; unmatched junction bases: 15. CDR3 region: CAWAGTVSRSAEAFF. The CDR3 nucleotides read TGTGCCTGGGCCGGGACAGTGTCCCGTTCCGCTGAAGCTTTCTTT. The whole variable domain, filled in from reference TRBV30 and TRBJ1-1, reads SQTIHQWPATLVQPVGSPLSLECTVEGTSNPNLYWYRQAAGRGLQLLFYSVGIGQISSEVPQNLSASRPQDRQFILSSKKLLLSDSGFYLCAWAGTVSRSAEAFFGQGTRLTVV.

This chain uses TRBV7-9 with TRBJ1-3; D is uncertain. V was pared by 1 base and J by 4 bases, with 5 bases between. Germline-derived CDR1 and CDR2 are SEHNR and FQNEAQ (reference sequence). CDR3 length: 13 amino acids. CDR3 sequence (DNA): TGTGCCAGCAGCTTAGTCGAGGGAAACACCATATATTTT. Its translation: CASSLVEGNTIYF.

The chain joins TRBV14 to TRBJ2-1; tentative D call: TRBD1 (6 bases). Trimming removed 1 base at V and 13 bases at J, with 11 bases between. This CDR3 has 12 amino acids. Germline V gene sequence: CDR1 SGHDN, CDR2 FVKESK. The CDR3 sequence is CASSQGWTEQFF. CDR3 in DNA: TGTGCCAGCAGCCAAGGTTGGACAGAACAGTTCTTC.

The chain uses TRBV3-1 (or the pseudogene TRBV3-2) and TRBJ1-4; 7 bases map to TRBD1. The CDR3 contains 15 residues. V lost 1 base, J lost 7 bases, and 6 bases stayed unmatched. Germline-derived CDR1 and CDR2 are LGHDT and YNNKEL (reference sequence). Here the CDR3 reads CASSQGQGGSEKLFF. In nucleotides, the CDR3 is TGTGCCAGCAGCCAAGGACAGGGCGGTAGTGAAAAACTGTTTTTT.

This clone was recorded once. This chain uses TRBV5-1 with TRBJ2-7, with a tentative D call TRBD1 (6 bases). Trimming pared 0 bases from V and 2 bases from J, leaving 9 bases between. The CDR3 runs 14 residues. CDR1 and CDR2 (germline): SGHRS, YFSETQ. The CDR3 DNA reads TGCGCCAGCAGCTTGGTACAGGGTGCCTACGAGCAGTACTTC. Translated: CASSLVQGAYEQYF.

The genes are TRBV4-1 and TRBJ1-2; TRBD1 matches at 7 bases. The CDR3 runs to 14 residues. V shed 2 bases and J 3 bases; nucleotides not matched to a gene: 3. The germline CDR1 and CDR2 sequences are MGHRA and YSYEKL. The CDR3 region is CASSQQGVDYGYTF. The CDR3 nucleotides are TGCGCCAGCAGCCAACAGGGGGTGGACTATGGCTACACCTTC.

This clone has just a few counts. The rearrangement uses TRBV29-1 and TRBJ1-1; no clear D gene. The V and J ends lost 4 bases and 3 bases respectively, with 3 bases between them. The CDR3 loop spans 10 amino acids. CDR1 is SQVTM and CDR2 is ANQGSEA in the germline V gene. CDR3 region: CSVADTEAFF. The CDR3 nucleotides are TGCAGCGTTGCGGACACTGAAGCTTTCTTT.

Here the CDR3 reads CALFNEDYQPQHF. CDR3 in DNA: TGTGCCCTGTTTAATGAGGATTATCAGCCCCAGCATTTT. This chain connects TRBV6-5 to TRBJ1-5; D gene unclear. Germline lookup yields CDR1 MNHEY and CDR2 SVGAGI. This CDR3 has 13 amino acids. Trimming shortened V by 11 bases and J by 5 bases, and 16 bases separated the two germline ends.